Below, 27 T cell receptor beta chains from the same sample are listed, as sequenced in a study of blood T cell repertoires in COVID-19. Measured with immunoSEQ multiplex PCR; TCRdb has only the in-frame clones, and not every one. The sample consists of about 250,000 clones, roughly 80% of them appearing once. The material sequenced was PBMCs or T cells enriched from blood (not recorded which). The origin of the receptors is a man in his forties who had been exposed to COVID-19.

The rearrangement uses TRBV30 and TRBJ2-6, with 8 bases matching TRBD1. Germline CDR1 and CDR2: GTSNPN and SVGIG (reference sequence). The CDR3 loop spans 17 amino acids. V dropped 2 bases and J dropped 4; count of bases not matched to a gene: 10. Here the CDR3 DNA reads TGTGCCTGGAGTCTCGCAGGGGGCAGCTCAGGGGCCAACGTCCTGACTTTC. Its translation is CAWSLAGGSSGANVLTF.

This clone was recorded a few times. The chain is built from TRBV5-1 and TRBJ2-7; TRBD1 agrees at 9 bases. Germline CDR1 reads SGHRS; CDR2 reads YFSETQ. CDR3 length equals 13 residues. After removal of 4 bases from V and 5 bases from J, the junction contained 4 bases not matched to a gene. The CDR3 sequence: CASSLQGANEQYF. The CDR3 bases are TGCGCCAGCAGCCTACAGGGGGCAAACGAGCAGTACTTC.

V usage is TRBV5-1 and J usage is TRBJ1-4; 9 bases match TRBD1. From germline, CDR1 is SGHRS and CDR2 YFSETQ. The length of the CDR3 is 17 residues. V was pared by 0 bases and J by 0 bases, with 3 bases of the junction left unmatched. In DNA, the CDR3 is TGCGCCAGCAGCTTGGCGGGACAGGGTACAACTAATGAAAAACTGTTTTTT. This gives the protein CASSLAGQGTTNEKLFF.

A remark on this clone: One end of the junction does not line up with germline, which may come from a read error. The V and J genes are TRBV12-5 and TRBJ1-2; no definite D call. The CDR3 has 16 amino acids. CDR1 LGHNT and CDR2 FRNRAP come from the germline V gene. The CDR3 is CASGFSAGGIPYSYTF. DNA of the CDR3: TGTGCTAGTGGTTTTTCAGCCGGAGGGATCCCCTATAGCTACACCTTC.

This clone was seen only once. The CDR3 loop is CASRQGLNEKLFF. The CDR3 DNA sequence: TGTGCCAGCAGACAGGGCCTCAATGAAAAACTGTTTTTT. This rearrangement joins TRBV7-2 to TRBJ1-4; D may be TRBD1 (6 bases). The V end lost 6 bases, the J end lost 5 bases, and 10 bases lay between the germline ends. This CDR3 is 13 amino acids long. CDR1 is SGHTA and CDR2 is FQGNSA in the germline V gene.

J is TRBJ2-6 and V is TRBV30, with 9 positions matching TRBD1. CDR1 and CDR2 from the germline V gene are GTSNPN and SVGIG (reference sequence). J gave up 0 bases and V 8 bases, and 11 bases lay outside the gene matches. The CDR3 loop spans 17 amino acids. CDR3 nucleotides: TGTGCCGACTCACAGGGGGCGCGAAGCTCTGGGGCCAACGTCCTGACTTTC. Translation: CADSQGARSSGANVLTF.

This chain uses TRBV9 with TRBJ2-1; 7 bases align to TRBD2. Germline V gene data show CDR1 as SGDLS and CDR2 as YYNGEE. V trimming: 4 bases; J trimming: 0 bases; junction bases outside the gene matches: 7. This CDR3 is built from 16 residues. The CDR3 loop is CASSSSSGSSYNEQFF. The DNA of the CDR3 is TGTGCCAGCAGCTCCTCTAGCGGTAGCTCCTACAATGAGCAGTTCTTC.

The chain has TRBV7-9 and TRBJ1-6; no reliable D call. Germline CDR1 is SEHNR and CDR2 is FQNEAQ (reference sequence). V lost 2 bases, J lost 9 bases, and 5 bases lay in between. The CDR3 totals 12 residues. CDR3 in amino acids: CASSLSGSPLHF. The CDR3 DNA follows: TGTGCCAGCAGCTTATCGGGTTCACCCCTCCACTTT. The variable domain in full, with the rest retrieved from reference TRBV7-9 and TRBJ1-6, is DTGVSQNPRHKITKRGQNVTFRCDPISEHNRLYWYRQTLGQGPEFLTYFQNEAQLEKSRLLSDRFSAERPKGSFSTLEIQRTEQGDSAMYLCASSLSGSPLHFGNGTRLTVT.

The J gene is TRBJ1-1, the V gene TRBV30, with 8 bases that match TRBD1. This CDR3 contains 13 residues. The germline V gene encodes CDR1 GTSNPN and CDR2 SVGIG (reference sequence). V trimming: 8 bases; J trimming: 5 bases; junction bases outside the gene matches: 10. The CDR3 DNA reads TGTGCCGGTACAGGACAGGGCGGTACTGAAGCTTTCTTT. This sequence encodes CAGTGQGGTEAFF.

On this clone itself: The junction departs from germline at one end; a sequencing error may be responsible. This sequence joins TRBV7-7 and TRBJ2-7; 8 bases fit TRBD2. Germline V gives CDR1 SSHAT, CDR2 FNYEAQ (reference sequence). This CDR3 is built from 15 residues. The CDR3 nucleotides are TGTGCTAGCAGCTTGGATACTAGCGGAACCTACGAGCAGTACTTC. Its translation is CASSLDTSGTYEQYF.

The table lists this clone with a few counts. The rearrangement links TRBV6-5 to TRBJ1-4; a possible D gene is TRBD1 (6 bases). The V and J ends lost 7 bases and 6 bases respectively, with 15 bases between them. This CDR3 contains 14 residues. The germline V gene has CDR1 MNHEY and CDR2 SVGAGI. CDR3 sequence: CASIRAQGYEKLFF. CDR3 in DNA: TGTGCCAGCATACGCGCACAGGGATATGAAAAACTGTTTTTT.

The rearrangement links TRBV9 to TRBJ1-2; D is ambiguous. V lost 0 bases and J lost 0, with 12 bases in between. Germline CDR1 SGDLS, CDR2 YYNGEE. This CDR3 has 16 residues. In nucleotides, the CDR3 is TGTGCCAGCAGCGTAGCCCTAAGTGATCCTAACTATGGCTACACCTTC. It translates to CASSVALSDPNYGYTF.

V and J are TRBV11-2 and TRBJ2-7; 7 nucleotides align to TRBD2. J gave up 4 bases and V 3 bases, and 6 bases lay outside the gene matches. Germline V gene sequence: CDR1 SGHAT, CDR2 FQNNGV. This CDR3 has 14 amino acids. The CDR3 bases are TGTGCCAGCAGCTTTGGCGGGAGTGAATACGAGCAGTACTTC. This encodes CASSFGGSEYEQYF.

The genes are TRBV3-1 (or the pseudogene TRBV3-2) and TRBJ1-2; 7 bases line up with TRBD1. V trimming: 5 bases; J trimming: 1 base; junction bases outside the gene matches: 7. Germline-derived CDR1 and CDR2 are LGHDT and YNNKEL (reference sequence). The CDR3 is 15 residues long. CDR3 nucleotides: TGTGCCAGCAGCGACTACAGGGGAAATAACTATGGCTACACCTTC. It is translated as CASSDYRGNNYGYTF.

The chain links TRBV7-9 to TRBJ1-5; weak D call: TRBD1 (5 bases). V was trimmed by 5 bases and J by 6 bases, leaving 11 bases between them. Germline V CDR1 and CDR2: SEHNR, FQNEAQ (reference sequence). This CDR3 spans 13 amino acids. CDR3 in amino acids: CASSQQGGQPQHF. CDR3 DNA sequence: TGTGCCAGCAGCCAGCAGGGAGGTCAGCCCCAGCATTTT.

The genes are TRBV7-3 and TRBJ1-2, with TRBD1 matching over 7 bases. CDR1 is SGHTA, CDR2 FQGTGA, per germline. The J segment lost 0 bases and the V segment lost 6 bases, leaving 13 bases of the junction unmatched. This CDR3 has 17 amino acids. CDR3 region: CASSHTVRDRANYGYTF. Written as DNA, the CDR3 is TGTGCCAGCAGTCACACGGTGCGGGACAGAGCTAACTATGGCTACACCTTC.

The chain uses TRBV18 and TRBJ2-1, with D possibly TRBD1 on 6 matching bases. The CDR3 extends over 14 amino acids. From germline, CDR1 is KGHSH and CDR2 LQKENI. V lost 3 bases and J lost 5, with 11 bases in between. CDR3 coding DNA: TGTGCCAGCTCACCGAGAGGACAGAACAATGAGCAGTTCTTC. Residues: CASSPRGQNNEQFF.

The chain links TRBV3-1 (or the pseudogene TRBV3-2) to TRBJ1-3; possibly TRBD1 for D (6 bases). CDR3 length: 17 residues. The germline gives CDR1 LGHDT, CDR2 YNNKEL (reference sequence). Between the trimmed V and J ends, which lost 3 bases and 0 bases, there was a span of 15 bases. Here the CDR3 DNA reads TGTGCCAGCAGCCACATACAGGGTTGGAGCTCTGGAAACACCATATATTTT. It codes for CASSHIQGWSSGNTIYF.

The rearrangement joins TRBV5-1 to TRBJ2-1, with 7 bases matching TRBD1. This CDR3 has 14 residues. V was pared by 7 bases and J by 9 bases, with 13 bases of the junction left unmatched. The germline CDR1 and CDR2 sequences are SGHRS and YFSETQ. CDR3 sequence reads: CASGPRQGQGEQFF. The CDR3 bases are TGCGCCAGCGGCCCCAGACAGGGTCAAGGTGAGCAGTTCTTC.

This chain connects TRBV5-1 to TRBJ2-1; TRBD1 agrees at 8 bases. The CDR3 extends over 14 amino acids. Germline V CDR1 and CDR2: SGHRS, YFSETQ. Germline trimming cut 1 base from V and 5 bases from J; bases unmatched to any gene: 2. This CDR3 is CASSLQGANNEQFF. For the CDR3, the DNA is TGCGCCAGCAGCTTGCAGGGGGCGAACAATGAGCAGTTCTTC.

This clone came up a few times. The genes are TRBV7-9 and TRBJ2-2; 9 bases match TRBD2. J gave up 4 bases and V 5 bases, and 8 bases lay outside the gene matches. The length of the CDR3 is 16 residues. The V gene's germline CDR1 is SEHNR and CDR2 FQNEAQ (reference sequence). CDR3 coding DNA: TGTGCCAGCAGCATAAGACTAGCGGAAAGCACCGGGGAGCTGTTTTTT. It encodes CASSIRLAESTGELFF.

This sequence joins TRBV6-5 and TRBJ1-2, with a tentative D call TRBD1 (5 bases). CDR3 length: 13 amino acids. With 5 bases removed from V and 8 bases from J, the gap between germline ends came to 15 bases. CDR1 and CDR2 from the germline V gene are MNHEY and SVGAGI. The CDR3 DNA sequence: TGTGCCAGCAGTACAGGTGCCGTGGAGGGCTACACCTTC. Translation gives CASSTGAVEGYTF.

Points on this clone: The same CDR3 is also encoded by other DNA sequences in this sample. The chain has TRBV9 and TRBJ2-7; possible D gene TRBD2, 7 bases. Germline loops: CDR1 SGDLS, CDR2 YYNGEE. V was cut by 2 bases and J by 4 bases, with 13 bases left in between. CDR3 size: 14 residues. The CDR3 DNA reads TGTGCCAGCAGCGTGGGGGGGCGCGGATACGAGCAGTACTTC. Translating gives CASSVGGRGYEQYF.

The rearrangement uses TRBV4-1 and TRBJ1-4; D not certain. V lost 0 bases, J lost 1 base, and 15 bases lay in between. The germline V gene has CDR1 MGHRA and CDR2 YSYEKL. This CDR3 has 18 amino acids. As DNA, the CDR3 is TGCGCCAGCAGCCAAGATCATTCCTTCGGGAGAACTAATGAAAAACTGTTTTTT. It specifies CASSQDHSFGRTNEKLFF.

The chain employs TRBV18 and TRBJ2-2, with 7 positions matching TRBD2. This CDR3 comprises 18 residues. Looked up from germline, CDR1 is KGHSH and CDR2 is LQKENI. V shed 3 bases, J shed 5 bases, and the junction held 15 bases outside the gene matches. The CDR3 DNA sequence: TGTGCCAGCTCACCGGGCCGGGCTAGCGGTTGTTCGACCGGGGAGCTGTTTTTT. As protein: CASSPGRASGCSTGELFF.

The chain uses TRBV11-1 and TRBJ2-5; maybe TRBD1 (6 bases). This CDR3 is 12 amino acids long. The germline gives CDR1 SGHAT, CDR2 FQDESV (reference sequence). Trimming pared 3 bases from V and 5 bases from J, leaving 7 bases between. The CDR3 reads CASSLRGETQYF. The CDR3 coding sequence is TGTGCCAGCAGCTTGAGGGGGGAGACCCAGTACTTC.

Concerning this clone itself: The junction differs from germline at one of its ends, possibly a read error. The chain recombines TRBV19 with TRBJ2-7; 12 bases match TRBD2. CDR3 size: 14 residues. From germline, CDR1 is LNHDA and CDR2 SQIVND (reference sequence). The CDR3 reads CASSPTSGRQDTHF. The CDR3 nucleotides read TGTGCCAGTAGTCCGACTAGCGGGAGACAGGATACCCACTTC.